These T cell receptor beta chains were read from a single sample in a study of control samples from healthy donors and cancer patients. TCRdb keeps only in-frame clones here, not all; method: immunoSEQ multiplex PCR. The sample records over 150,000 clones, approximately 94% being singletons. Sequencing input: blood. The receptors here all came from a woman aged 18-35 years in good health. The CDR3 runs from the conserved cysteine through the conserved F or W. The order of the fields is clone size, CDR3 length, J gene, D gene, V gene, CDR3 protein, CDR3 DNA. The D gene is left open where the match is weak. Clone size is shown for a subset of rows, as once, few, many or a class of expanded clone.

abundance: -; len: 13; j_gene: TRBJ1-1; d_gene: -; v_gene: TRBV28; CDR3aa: CASSLEREARAFF; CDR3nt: -
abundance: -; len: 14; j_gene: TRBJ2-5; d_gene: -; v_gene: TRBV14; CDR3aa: CASSQVFGWETQYF; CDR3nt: TGTGCCAGCAGCCAAGTATTCGGTTGGGAGACCCAGTACTTC
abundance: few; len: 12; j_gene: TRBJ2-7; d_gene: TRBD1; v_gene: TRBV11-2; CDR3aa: CASSRDRLEQYF; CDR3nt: TGTGCCAGCAGCAGGGACAGGTTAGAGCAGTACTTC
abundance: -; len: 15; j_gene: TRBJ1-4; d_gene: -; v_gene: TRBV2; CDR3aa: CASSEAGGYNEKLFF; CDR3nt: TGTGCCAGCAGTGAAGCCGGCGGGTATAATGAAAAACTGTTTTTT
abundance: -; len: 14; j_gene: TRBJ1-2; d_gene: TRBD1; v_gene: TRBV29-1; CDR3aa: CSVGEGARGSGYTF; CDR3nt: TGCAGCGTCGGCGAGGGGGCGCGGGGTAGTGGCTACACCTTC
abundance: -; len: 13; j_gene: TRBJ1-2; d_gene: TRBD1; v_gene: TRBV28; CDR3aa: CASRLGGQGNYTF; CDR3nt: TGTGCCAGCAGACTCGGGGGACAGGGAAACTACACCTTC
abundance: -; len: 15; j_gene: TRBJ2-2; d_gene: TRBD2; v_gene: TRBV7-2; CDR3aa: CASRGPLAGTGELFF; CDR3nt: TGTGCCAGCAGAGGGCCACTAGCGGGGACCGGGGAGCTGTTTTTT
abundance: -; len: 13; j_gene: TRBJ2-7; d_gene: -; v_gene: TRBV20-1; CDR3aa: CSASLHGSYEQYF; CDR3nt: TGCAGTGCTAGTCTTCATGGGTCCTACGAGCAGTACTTC
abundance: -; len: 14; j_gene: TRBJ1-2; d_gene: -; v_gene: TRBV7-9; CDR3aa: CASSSRDINYGYTF; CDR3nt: TGTGCCAGCAGCTCCCGGGACATTAACTATGGCTACACCTTC
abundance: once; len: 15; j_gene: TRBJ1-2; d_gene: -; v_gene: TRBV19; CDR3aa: CASIGRGDTNYGYTF; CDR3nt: TGTGCCAGTATTGGAAGGGGGGATACTAACTATGGCTACACCTTC
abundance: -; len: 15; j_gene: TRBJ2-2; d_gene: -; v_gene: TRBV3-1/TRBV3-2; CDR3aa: CASSPYVAGREEPFF; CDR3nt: TGTGCCAGCAGCCCGTATGTTGCGGGGCGCGAGGAGCCGTTTTTT
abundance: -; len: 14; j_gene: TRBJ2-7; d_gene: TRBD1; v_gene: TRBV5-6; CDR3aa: CASSTYRDSYEQYF; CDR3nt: TGTGCCAGCAGCACGTACCGGGACAGCTACGAGCAGTACTTC
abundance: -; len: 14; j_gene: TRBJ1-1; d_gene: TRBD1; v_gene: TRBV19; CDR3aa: CASSKQGGNTEAFF; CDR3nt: TGTGCCAGTAGTAAGCAGGGGGGAAACACTGAAGCTTTCTTT
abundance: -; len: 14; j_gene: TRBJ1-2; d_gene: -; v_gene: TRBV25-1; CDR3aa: CASQGPWGNYGYTF; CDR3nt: TGTGCCAGCCAGGGGCCCTGGGGTAACTATGGCTACACCTTC
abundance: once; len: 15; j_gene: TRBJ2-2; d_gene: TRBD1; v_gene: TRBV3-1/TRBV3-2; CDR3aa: CASSRGTGGTGELFF; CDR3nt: TGTGCCAGCAGCCGGGGGACAGGGGGGACCGGGGAGCTGTTTTTT
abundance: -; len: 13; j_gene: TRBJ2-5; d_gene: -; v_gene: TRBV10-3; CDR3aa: CAAQKGTQETQYF; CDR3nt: TGTGCCGCCCAAAAAGGGACACAAGAGACCCAGTACTTC
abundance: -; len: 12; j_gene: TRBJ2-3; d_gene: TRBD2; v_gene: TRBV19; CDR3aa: CASSSGPPTQYF; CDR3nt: TGTGCCAGTTCTAGCGGACCACCTACGCAGTATTTT
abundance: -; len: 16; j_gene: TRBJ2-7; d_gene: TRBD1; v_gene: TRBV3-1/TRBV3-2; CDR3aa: CASSQGGTAKSYEQYF; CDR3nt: TGTGCCAGCAGCCAAGGTGGGACAGCCAAATCCTACGAGCAGTACTTC
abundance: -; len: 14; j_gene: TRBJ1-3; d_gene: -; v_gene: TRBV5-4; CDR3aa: CASSLDRAGNTIYF; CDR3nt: TGTGCCAGCAGCTTGGACAGGGCTGGAAACACCATATATTTT
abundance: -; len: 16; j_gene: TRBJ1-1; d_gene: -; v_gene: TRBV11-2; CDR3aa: CASSSHFPQRNTEAFF; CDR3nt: TGTGCCAGCAGCTCTCATTTCCCCCAGAGGAACACTGAAGCTTTCTTT
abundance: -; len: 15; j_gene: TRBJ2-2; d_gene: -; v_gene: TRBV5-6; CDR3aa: CASSNTWGDTGELFF; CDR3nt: TGTGCCAGCAGCAATACCTGGGGGGACACCGGGGAGCTGTTTTTT